The present TCR beta chain was sequenced within a study of cytomegalovirus exposure and HLA in healthy donors. Findings and caveats of the study: In most subjects, TCR beta sequences reportedly gave accurate predictions of HLA-A and HLA-B alleles. Indistinguishability led to the exclusion of some V segments, TRBV6-2 and TRBV6-3 included.

Despite likely unrecorded immune exposures, the donors were nominally healthy at the time of sampling. PCR was performed using 60 Vbeta and 13 Jbeta primers. Assay: immunoSEQ multiplex PCR; the TCRdb copy retains only in-frame clones and omits some. Of about 92,000 clones in the sample, roughly 63% were seen once. The germline CDR1 and CDR2 sequences are MDHEN and SYDVKM. The CDR3 length is 16 residues. V was cut by 1 base and J by 0 bases, with 10 bases left in between. A few counts support this clone. The antigen is not known. Sequenced material: PBMCs. The chain couples TRBV28 to TRBJ1-5; D may be TRBD1 (5 bases). This TCR derives from a man in his fifties in good health and CMV-seronegative. The CDR3 spells CASSLLGQGSNQPQHF. The CDR3 DNA reads TGTGCCAGCAGTTTATTAGGCCAGGGTAGCAATCAGCCCCAGCATTTT.